The present TCR beta chain was sequenced within a study of control samples from healthy donors and cancer patients. Germline V lookup: CDR1 SNHLY, CDR2 FYNNEI. This CDR3 contains 15 residues. With 3 bases clipped from V and 1 base from J, the junction kept 2 bases outside the gene matches. Measured with immunoSEQ multiplex PCR; TCRdb has only the in-frame clones, and not every one. This sample has around 80,000 clones; about 88% occur once, and the top ten carry 5% to 7%. The chain links TRBV2 to TRBJ2-7, with TRBD1 matching 11 bases. The source material was blood. The clonotype comes from a woman aged 45-60 years in good health. Here the CDR3 reads CASSEGQGGSYEQYF. CDR3 nucleotides: TGTGCCAGCAGTGAGGGACAGGGGGGGTCCTACGAGCAGTACTTC.